This T cell receptor beta chain was found in a study of monozygotic twins with inflammatory bowel disease. Study-wide results and limits: Clonotype overlap with others was lower in IBD patients than in healthy twins, a difference that was greatest with disease activity. Concordance status among twins (concordant versus discordant) showed no link to repertoire similarity, possibly from limited power.

Per TCR library, about 3,300 ng of total RNA was used. For each CDR3 protein, TCRdb gives one entry from its re-call of the 5' RACE reads, without DNA. The sample's table shows about 300,000 distinct CDR3 sequences. An approximately 2.5 ml blood sample was drawn per donor. Germline lookup yields CDR1 ENHRY and CDR2 SYGVKD. This CDR3 has 15 amino acids. A note on this clonotype: Its antigen is unknown.

The receptor was isolated from a human donor with ulcerative colitis or Crohn's disease, or a healthy co-twin of an affected twin (not recorded which). Sequencing input: blood. The chain links TRBV10-3 to TRBJ2-7; without DNA, the TCRdb call of TRBD2 cannot be checked. This CDR3 is CAISAASGKLYEQYF.